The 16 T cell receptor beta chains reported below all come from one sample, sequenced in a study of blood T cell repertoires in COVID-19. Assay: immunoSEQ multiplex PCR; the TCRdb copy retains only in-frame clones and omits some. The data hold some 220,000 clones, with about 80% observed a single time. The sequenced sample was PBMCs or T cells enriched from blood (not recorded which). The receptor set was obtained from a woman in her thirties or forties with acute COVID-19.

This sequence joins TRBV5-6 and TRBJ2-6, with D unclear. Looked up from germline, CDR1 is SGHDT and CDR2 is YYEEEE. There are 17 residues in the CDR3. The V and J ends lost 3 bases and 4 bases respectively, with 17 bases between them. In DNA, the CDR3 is TGTGCCAGCAGCTCGCCCTTGTTAGGAGCCGGGGCCAACGTCCTGACTTTC. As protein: CASSSPLLGAGANVLTF.

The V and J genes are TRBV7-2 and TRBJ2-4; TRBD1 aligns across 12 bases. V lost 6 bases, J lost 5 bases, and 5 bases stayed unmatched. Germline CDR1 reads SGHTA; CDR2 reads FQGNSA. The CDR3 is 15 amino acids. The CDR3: CASRRDRGPENIQYF. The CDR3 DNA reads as TGTGCCAGCAGACGGGACAGGGGGCCTGAAAACATTCAGTACTTC.

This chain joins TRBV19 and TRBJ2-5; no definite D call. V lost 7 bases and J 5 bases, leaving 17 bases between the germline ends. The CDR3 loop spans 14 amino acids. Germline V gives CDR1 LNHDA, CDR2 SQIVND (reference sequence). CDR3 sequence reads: CASTPTGPGETQYF. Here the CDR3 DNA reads TGTGCCAGTACCCCAACGGGTCCTGGGGAGACCCAGTACTTC.

The CDR3: CASSPETGYYNEQFF. In DNA, the CDR3 is TGTGCCAGCAGCCCAGAGACAGGGTACTACAATGAGCAGTTCTTC. The chain combines TRBV5-5 with TRBJ2-1; 7 bases align to TRBD1. Germline CDR1 reads SGHKS; CDR2 reads YYEKEE (reference sequence). Trimming cost V 4 bases and J 3 bases; bases outside gene matches: 7. CDR3 size: 15 residues.

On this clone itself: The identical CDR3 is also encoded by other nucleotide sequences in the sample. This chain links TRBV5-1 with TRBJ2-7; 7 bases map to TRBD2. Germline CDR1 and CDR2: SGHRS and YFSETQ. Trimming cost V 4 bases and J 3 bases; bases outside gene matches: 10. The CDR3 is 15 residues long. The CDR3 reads CASSPRTSGNYEQYF. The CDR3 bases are TGCGCCAGCAGCCCTCGGACGAGCGGGAACTACGAGCAGTACTTC.

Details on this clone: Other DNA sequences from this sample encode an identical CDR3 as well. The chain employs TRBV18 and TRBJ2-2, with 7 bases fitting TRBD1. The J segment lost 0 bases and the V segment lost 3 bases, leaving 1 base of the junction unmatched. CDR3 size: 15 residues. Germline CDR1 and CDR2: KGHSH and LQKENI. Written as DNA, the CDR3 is TGTGCCAGCTCACCCGGACAGGCGAACACCGGGGAGCTGTTTTTT. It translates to CASSPGQANTGELFF.

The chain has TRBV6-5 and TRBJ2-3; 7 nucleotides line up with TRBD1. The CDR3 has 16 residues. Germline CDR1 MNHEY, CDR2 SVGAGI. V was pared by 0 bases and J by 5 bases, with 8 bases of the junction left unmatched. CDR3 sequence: CASSYSNTPGGDTQYF. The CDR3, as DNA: TGTGCCAGCAGTTACTCGAACACCCCAGGGGGAGATACGCAGTATTTT.

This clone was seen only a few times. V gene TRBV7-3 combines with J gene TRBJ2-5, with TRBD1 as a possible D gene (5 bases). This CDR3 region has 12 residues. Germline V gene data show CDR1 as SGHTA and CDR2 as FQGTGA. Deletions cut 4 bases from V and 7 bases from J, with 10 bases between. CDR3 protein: CASSWGEGTQYF. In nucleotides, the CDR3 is TGTGCCAGCAGCTGGGGCGAAGGGACCCAGTACTTC.

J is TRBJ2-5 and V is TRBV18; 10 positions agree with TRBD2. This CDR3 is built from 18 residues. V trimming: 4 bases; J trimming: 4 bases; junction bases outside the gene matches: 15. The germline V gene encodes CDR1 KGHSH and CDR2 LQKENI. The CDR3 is CASSRESLAGVVGETQYF. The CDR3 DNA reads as TGTGCCAGCTCACGAGAATCCCTAGCGGGAGTAGTGGGAGAGACCCAGTACTTC.

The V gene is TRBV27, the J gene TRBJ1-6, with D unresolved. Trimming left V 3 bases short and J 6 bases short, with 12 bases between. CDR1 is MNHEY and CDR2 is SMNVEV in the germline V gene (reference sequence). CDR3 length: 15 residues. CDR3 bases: TGTGCCAGCAGTTTGGTCCCCCTAGCTAATTCACCCCTCCACTTT. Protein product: CASSLVPLANSPLHF.

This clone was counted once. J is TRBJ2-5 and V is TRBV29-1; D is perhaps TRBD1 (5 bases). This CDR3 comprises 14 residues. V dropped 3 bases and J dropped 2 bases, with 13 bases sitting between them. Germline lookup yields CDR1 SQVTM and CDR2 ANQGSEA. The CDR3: CSVDLADRQETQYF. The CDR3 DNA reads TGCAGCGTTGATCTTGCCGACAGACAAGAGACCCAGTACTTC.

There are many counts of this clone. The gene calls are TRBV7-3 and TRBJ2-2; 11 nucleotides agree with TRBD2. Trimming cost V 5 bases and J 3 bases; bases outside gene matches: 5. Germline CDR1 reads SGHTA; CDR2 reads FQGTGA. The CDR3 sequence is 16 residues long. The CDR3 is CASSKTSGGYTGELFF. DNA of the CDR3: TGTGCCAGCAGCAAAACTAGCGGGGGTTACACCGGGGAGCTGTTTTTT. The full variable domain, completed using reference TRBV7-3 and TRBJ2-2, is GAGVSQTPSNKVTEKGKYVELRCDPISGHTALYWYRQSLGQGPEFLIYFQGTGAADDSGLPNDRFFAVRPEGSVSTLKIQRTERGDSAVYLCASSKTSGGYTGELFFGEGSRLTVL.

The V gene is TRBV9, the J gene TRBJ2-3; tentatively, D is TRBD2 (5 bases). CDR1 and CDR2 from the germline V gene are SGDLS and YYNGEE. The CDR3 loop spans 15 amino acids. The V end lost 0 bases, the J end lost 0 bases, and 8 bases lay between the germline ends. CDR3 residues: CASSVEGGSTDTQYF. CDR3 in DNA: TGTGCCAGCAGCGTAGAGGGCGGGAGCACAGATACGCAGTATTTT.

CDR3: CASSHQQAGRSYEQYF. The CDR3 coding sequence is TGTGCCAGCAGCCATCAGCAGGCGGGGCGCTCCTACGAGCAGTACTTC. V gene TRBV3-1 (or the pseudogene TRBV3-2) combines with J gene TRBJ2-7; maybe TRBD2 (6 bases). The germline V gene has CDR1 LGHDT and CDR2 YNNKEL (reference sequence). The CDR3 covers 16 residues. V lost 3 bases and J lost 0, with 15 bases in between.

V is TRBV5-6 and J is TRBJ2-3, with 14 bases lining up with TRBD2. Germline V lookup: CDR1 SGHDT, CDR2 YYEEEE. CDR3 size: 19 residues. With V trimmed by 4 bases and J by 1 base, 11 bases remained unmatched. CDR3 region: CASSPNGLAGGLRTDTQYF. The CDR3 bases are TGTGCCAGCAGCCCCAATGGACTAGCGGGAGGTCTTCGCACAGATACGCAGTATTTT.

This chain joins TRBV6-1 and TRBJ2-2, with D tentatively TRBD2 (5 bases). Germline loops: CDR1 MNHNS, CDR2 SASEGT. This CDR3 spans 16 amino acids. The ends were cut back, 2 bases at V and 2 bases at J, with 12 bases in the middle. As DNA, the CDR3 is TGTGCCAGCAGTGAAATGGGAGCGGCAAACACCGGGGAGCTGTTTTTT. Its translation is CASSEMGAANTGELFF.